A single sample is the source of the 27 T cell receptor beta chains below, sequenced in a study of PD-1 blockade in mismatch repair-deficient tumors. Profiled with immunoSEQ multiplex PCR; TCRdb holds only in-frame clones, not every one. The top ten hold about 14% of the sample, which has 100,000 to 150,000 clones, around 83% seen once. This specimen consisted of peripheral blood, obtained 44 weeks after starting pembrolizumab. Every receptor here comes from an adult with mismatch repair-deficient cancer.

The chain carries TRBV6-5 and TRBJ1-5; possible D gene TRBD1, 6 bases. Germline loops: CDR1 MNHEY, CDR2 SVGAGI. This CDR3 region has 15 residues. Trimming left V 0 bases short and J 5 bases short, with 11 bases between. CDR3 coding DNA: TGTGCCAGCAGTTACTCCCAGGGACACGATCAGCCCCAGCATTTT. Translated, it gives CASSYSQGHDQPQHF.

V gene TRBV6-4 combines with J gene TRBJ2-1; 11 bases match TRBD2. Germline assignment: CDR1 MRHNA and CDR2 SNTAGT. V dropped 5 bases and J dropped 7; count of bases not matched to a gene: 10. The length of the CDR3 is 16 residues. The CDR3 bases are TGTGCCAGCAGTCCGACTAGCGGGATTGTGATGAATGAGCAGTTCTTC. Residues: CASSPTSGIVMNEQFF.

The rearrangement uses TRBV7-3 and TRBJ2-7; weak D call: TRBD2 (5 bases). Germline V gene lookup returns CDR1 SGHTA and CDR2 FQGTGA. The CDR3 loop spans 14 amino acids. Trimming cost V 2 bases and J 1 base, with 9 bases left between them. CDR3 sequence: CASSLPAVSYEQYF. Here the CDR3 DNA reads TGTGCCAGCAGCTTACCAGCGGTTTCCTACGAGCAGTACTTC.

V usage is TRBV28 and J usage is TRBJ2-2, with 7 bases fitting TRBD1. V was clipped by 6 bases and J by 1 base; unmatched bases: 8. Germline CDR1 is MDHEN and CDR2 is SYDVKM. The CDR3 loop spans 16 amino acids. As DNA, the CDR3 is TGTGCCAGCAGCTTTAAAGGGGGCTGGAACACCGGGGAGCTGTTTTTT. Amino acid sequence: CASSFKGGWNTGELFF.

The J gene is TRBJ2-1, the V gene TRBV27, with D tentatively TRBD1 (6 bases). Trimming took off 7 bases at V and 4 bases at J, with 17 bases between the two ends. Per germline, CDR1 MNHEY and CDR2 SMNVEV (reference sequence). The CDR3 consists of 15 residues. CDR3 bases: TGTGCCAGCACCGTAGGGACAACAGGGTACAATGAGCAGTTCTTC. Protein sequence: CASTVGTTGYNEQFF.

This clone occurred once. The chain uses TRBV10-3 and TRBJ1-5; D unclear. The CDR3 runs to 13 residues. Per the germline V gene, CDR1 is ENHRY and CDR2 is SYGVKD. V lost 7 bases to trimming and J lost 6 bases, with 13 bases between them. The DNA of the CDR3 is TGTGCCATCACCGAGTCACTGGGTCAGCCCCAGCATTTT. Residues: CAITESLGQPQHF.

This clone showed up just a few times. The chain combines TRBV9 with TRBJ1-5; 9 bases fit TRBD1. Germline V lookup: CDR1 SGDLS, CDR2 YYNGEE. Trimming removed 0 bases from V and 4 bases from J; junction bases left unmatched: 2. CDR3 size: 15 residues. CDR3 residues: CASSVGQGENQPQHF. Here the CDR3 DNA reads TGTGCCAGCAGCGTAGGACAGGGGGAGAATCAGCCCCAGCATTTT.

The chain uses TRBV28 and TRBJ1-2, with a tentative D call TRBD1 (6 bases). Germline CDR1 MDHEN, CDR2 SYDVKM. The CDR3 spans 13 residues. V was shortened by 5 bases and J by 7 bases, with 14 bases between the two germline ends. CDR3 DNA: TGTGCCAGCAGTCTCGGACAGAGTGGTGGCTACACCTTC. Its protein product is CASSLGQSGGYTF.

V gene TRBV29-1 combines with J gene TRBJ2-1; no reliable D call. V was trimmed by 3 bases and J by 10 bases, leaving 10 bases between them. CDR1 and CDR2 from the germline V gene are SQVTM and ANQGSEA. The CDR3 extends over 11 amino acids. The CDR3 region is CSVEGFREQFF. The CDR3 DNA follows: TGCAGCGTTGAGGGTTTTAGGGAGCAGTTCTTC.

This clone was detected only a few times. This chain joins TRBV19 and TRBJ1-2; the match to TRBD1 covers 9 bases. The V segment lost 6 bases and the J segment 1 base; nucleotides outside the gene matches: 6. CDR3 length: 15 residues. Germline V gene sequence: CDR1 LNHDA, CDR2 SQIVND (reference sequence). CDR3 residues: CASRQTGGGNYGYTF. In nucleotides, the CDR3 is TGTGCCAGTAGGCAAACAGGGGGCGGTAACTATGGCTACACCTTC.

The V gene is TRBV11-2, the J gene TRBJ1-2; a weak D match, TRBD1 (6 bases). V was cut by 5 bases and J by 4 bases, with 11 bases left in between. In germline, CDR1 is SGHAT, CDR2 FQNNGV. CDR3 length: 13 residues. The CDR3 DNA reads as TGTGCCAGCAGCACCCGACAGGTCTATGGCTACACCTTC. Protein: CASSTRQVYGYTF.

V gene TRBV5-6 combines with J gene TRBJ2-1; D is uncertain. This CDR3 is 16 amino acids long. The V gene lost 0 bases and the J gene lost 0 bases, with 10 bases spanning the gap. CDR1 and CDR2 (germline): SGHDT, YYEEEE. Here the CDR3 DNA reads TGTGCCAGCAGCTTGGAACAGCTGAGCTCCTACAATGAGCAGTTCTTC. Its protein is CASSLEQLSSYNEQFF.

The rearrangement links TRBV9 to TRBJ2-7; 7 positions match TRBD1. The germline V gene encodes CDR1 SGDLS and CDR2 YYNGEE. V was clipped by 3 bases and J by 3 bases; unmatched bases: 12. This CDR3 comprises 16 residues. CDR3 in DNA: TGTGCCAGCAGCGCCGGTGGGGACAGCCTCTTCTACGAGCAGTACTTC. Amino acid sequence: CASSAGGDSLFYEQYF.

The chain employs TRBV28 and TRBJ2-7; 10 bases agree with TRBD2. Germline lookup yields CDR1 MDHEN and CDR2 SYDVKM. The CDR3 is made up of 14 amino acids. V shed 6 bases and J 3 bases; nucleotides not matched to a gene: 5. The CDR3 region is CASRVAGGSYEQYF. CDR3 DNA sequence: TGTGCCAGCAGGGTAGCGGGAGGTAGCTACGAGCAGTACTTC.

The CDR3 DNA is TGTGCCAGCAGCACCCCTAGGGACAGGGGTAATGAAAAACTGTTTTTT. It is translated as CASSTPRDRGNEKLFF. The chain recombines TRBV27 with TRBJ1-4; TRBD1 matches 10 bases. The junction had 8 bases not matched to a gene; V was cut back by 6 bases and J by 4 bases. Germline V CDR1 and CDR2: MNHEY, SMNVEV (reference sequence). The CDR3 consists of 16 residues.

This sequence joins TRBV25-1 and TRBJ1-3; no clear D. The CDR3 loop spans 16 amino acids. Germline values: CDR1 MGHDK, CDR2 SYGVNS. V was clipped by 3 bases and J by 0 bases, with 12 bases between them. DNA for the CDR3: TGTGCCAGCAGTGACCCTAGGAAGATCTCTGGAAACACCATATATTTT. Amino acid sequence: CASSDPRKISGNTIYF.

The chain uses TRBV28 and TRBJ2-5; the D is unclear. The germline V and J ends were trimmed by 2 bases and 3 bases, with 13 bases remaining between them. Germline values: CDR1 MDHEN, CDR2 SYDVKM. The CDR3 sequence is 15 residues long. The CDR3 DNA reads as TGTGCCAGCAGTTTAAGACGCCTACTAAAAGAGACCCAGTACTTC. It encodes CASSLRRLLKETQYF. Filled out from reference TRBV28 and TRBJ2-5, the complete variable domain reads DVKVTQSSRYLVKRTGEKVFLECVQDMDHENMFWYRQDPGLGLRLIYFSYDVKMKEKGDIPEGYSVSREKKERFSLILESASTNQTSMYLCASSLRRLLKETQYFGPGTRLLVL.

V is TRBV11-2 and J is TRBJ1-2, with 9 bases matching TRBD1. Germline values: CDR1 SGHAT, CDR2 FQNNGV. The CDR3 loop spans 15 amino acids. V trimming: 1 base; J trimming: 1 base; junction bases outside the gene matches: 1. The CDR3 DNA follows: TGTGCCAGCAGCTTAGGGACAGGGGTTAACTATGGCTACACCTTC. Translated, it gives CASSLGTGVNYGYTF.

In DNA, the CDR3 is TGTGCCAGTAGCCCCCAACCGGGACCGGAGAGGGGGGAGCCCCAGCATTTT. As protein: CASSPQPGPERGEPQHF. The chain recombines TRBV19 with TRBJ1-5, with D possibly being TRBD1 (6 bases). CDR3 length: 17 amino acids. CDR1 is LNHDA, CDR2 SQIVND, per germline (reference sequence). The V and J ends lost 6 bases and 8 bases respectively, with 26 bases between them. Combining the CDR3 with reference TRBV19 and TRBJ1-5 gives the whole variable domain DGGITQSPKYLFRKEGQNVTLSCEQNLNHDAMYWYRQDPGQGLRLIYYSQIVNDFQKGDIAEGYSVSREKKESFPLTVTSAQKNPTAFYLCASSPQPGPERGEPQHFGDGTRLSIL.

This chain links TRBV12-1 with TRBJ2-7; no DNA check was done on the table's D call, TRBD1. TRBV12-1 is an annotated pseudogene. The CDR3 extends over 15 amino acids. CDR3 region: CASSFALGPAYEQYF. The CDR3, as DNA: TGTGCCAGCAGCTTTGCTTTGGGGCCCGCCTACGAGCAGTACTTC.

This chain connects TRBV7-9 to TRBJ2-6; either TRBD1 or TRBD2 may fit D (5 bases each). Germline CDR1 and CDR2: SEHNR and FQNEAQ (reference sequence). The CDR3 covers 15 residues. V was cut by 4 bases and J by 2 bases, with 9 bases left in between. This chain's CDR3 is CASSWGWTGANVLTF. DNA for the CDR3: TGTGCCAGCAGCTGGGGGTGGACTGGGGCCAACGTCCTGACTTTC.

The V call is TRBV7-2, the J call TRBJ2-3; no clear D gene. V was trimmed by 0 bases and J by 2 bases, leaving 3 bases between them. This CDR3 is built from 13 residues. The germline CDR1 and CDR2 sequences are SGHTA and FQGNSA. CDR3 DNA: TGTGCCAGCAGCTTAGCGTACACAGATACGCAGTATTTT. It is translated as CASSLAYTDTQYF.

This clone was counted a single time. J is TRBJ2-1 and V is TRBV6-6; D possibly matches TRBD1 or TRBD2 (5 bases each). From germline, CDR1 is MNHNY and CDR2 SVGAGI (reference sequence). The CDR3 covers 14 residues. Deletions cut 7 bases from V and 3 bases from J, with 13 bases between. CDR3 sequence: CASTAKRGYNEQFF. The CDR3 DNA reads TGTGCCAGCACCGCAAAGAGGGGCTACAATGAGCAGTTCTTC.

The CDR3 DNA follows: TGTGCCAGCAGTGAATATCGGGGTGGCAATCAGCCCCAGCATTTT. Translation gives CASSEYRGGNQPQHF. This chain links TRBV2 with TRBJ1-5; D remains unclear. CDR1 is SNHLY and CDR2 is FYNNEI in the germline V gene. Trimming pared 2 bases from V and 2 bases from J, leaving 10 bases between. CDR3 length: 15 residues.

This clone was found a few times. The genes are TRBV28 and TRBJ1-2; D is undetermined. Germline CDR1 reads MDHEN; CDR2 reads SYDVKM. The length of the CDR3 is 13 residues. Trimming stripped 6 bases from V and 2 bases from J, with 10 bases between. CDR3 in amino acids: CASRTVKNYGYTF. The CDR3 DNA follows: TGTGCCAGCAGAACAGTTAAAAACTATGGCTACACCTTC.

This chain links TRBV18 with TRBJ1-2, with 12 bases identical to TRBD1. Per germline, CDR1 KGHSH and CDR2 LQKENI. Trimming at V came to 3 bases and at J to 5 bases, leaving 10 bases not matched to a gene. CDR3 length equals 17 residues. CDR3 region: CASSPVPGQGASYGYTF. DNA for the CDR3: TGTGCCAGCTCACCCGTCCCGGGACAGGGGGCGTCTTATGGCTACACCTTC. Looking up the rest from reference TRBV18 and TRBJ1-2 gives the full variable domain: NAGVMQNPRHLVRRRGQEARLRCSPMKGHSHVYWYRQLPEEGLKFMVYLQKENIIDESGMPKERFSAEFPKEGPSILRIQQVVRGDSAAYFCASSPVPGQGASYGYTFGSGTRLTVV.

V and J are TRBV4-1 and TRBJ2-6; 7 bases agree with TRBD2. The CDR3 has 16 amino acids. Germline-derived CDR1 and CDR2 are MGHRA and YSYEKL. V lost 1 base and J lost 2; bases outside the gene matches: 2. The CDR3 sequence is CASSQVGGTGANVLTF. CDR3 DNA: TGCGCCAGCAGCCAAGTGGGGGGGACTGGGGCCAACGTCCTGACTTTC.